Given below is one T cell receptor (beta chain) in context. The data originate from a study of monozygotic twins with inflammatory bowel disease. TCRdb re-called the 5' RACE reads; one entry per CDR3 protein, DNA not given. The repertoire shows more than 300,000 distinct CDR3 sequences; the top ten hold 2.5% to 3%. The CDR3 has 15 residues. Looked up from germline, CDR1 is SGHVS and CDR2 is FNYEAQ. The sequencing sample was made of blood. This rearrangement joins TRBV7-6 to TRBJ1-4. This clonotype originated in a human donor with ulcerative colitis or Crohn's disease, or a healthy co-twin of an affected twin (not recorded which). CDR3 sequence: CASTPSPGGGEKLFF.